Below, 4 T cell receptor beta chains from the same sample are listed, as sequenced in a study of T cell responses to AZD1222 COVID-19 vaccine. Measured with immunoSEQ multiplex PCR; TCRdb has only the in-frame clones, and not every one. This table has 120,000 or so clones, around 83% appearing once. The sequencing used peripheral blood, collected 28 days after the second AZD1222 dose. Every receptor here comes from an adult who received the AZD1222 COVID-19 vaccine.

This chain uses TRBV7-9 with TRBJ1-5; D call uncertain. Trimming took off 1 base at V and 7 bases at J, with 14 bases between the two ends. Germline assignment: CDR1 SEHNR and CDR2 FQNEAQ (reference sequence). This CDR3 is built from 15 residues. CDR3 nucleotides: TGTGCCAGCAGCTTAGGGGATCCTATAAACCAGCCCCAGCATTTT. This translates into CASSLGDPINQPQHF.

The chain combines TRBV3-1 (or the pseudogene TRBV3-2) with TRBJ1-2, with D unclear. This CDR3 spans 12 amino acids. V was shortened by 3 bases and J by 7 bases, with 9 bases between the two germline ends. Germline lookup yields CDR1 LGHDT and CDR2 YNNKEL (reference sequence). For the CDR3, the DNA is TGTGCCAGCAGCCAGATTGACGTTGGCTACACCTTC. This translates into CASSQIDVGYTF.

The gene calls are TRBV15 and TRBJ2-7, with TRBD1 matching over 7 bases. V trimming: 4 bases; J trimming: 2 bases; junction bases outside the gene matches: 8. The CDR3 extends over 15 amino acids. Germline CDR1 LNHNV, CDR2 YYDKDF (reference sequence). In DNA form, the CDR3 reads TGTGCCACCAGCATTAAGGCGACAGGGACCTACGAGCAGTACTTC. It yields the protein CATSIKATGTYEQYF.

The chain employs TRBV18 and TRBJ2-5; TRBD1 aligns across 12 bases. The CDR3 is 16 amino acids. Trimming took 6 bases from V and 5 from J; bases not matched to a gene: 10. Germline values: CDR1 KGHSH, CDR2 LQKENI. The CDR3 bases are TGTGCCAGCTCGTACACGGGACAGGGGGCCGGGGAGACCCAGTACTTC. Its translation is CASSYTGQGAGETQYF.